This T cell receptor (beta chain) derives from a study of blood T cell repertoires in COVID-19. Authors' methods: Amplification with reference gene primers provided the estimates of nucleated cell counts. Only in-frame clones appear in the TCRdb table, and some are missing; sequencing was by immunoSEQ multiplex PCR. The V and J calls and clone size were taken over from that table, and D and trimming were inferred from the DNA. Of about 82,000 clones in the sample, roughly 80% were seen once. CDR1 is SEHNR, CDR2 FQNEAQ, per germline (reference sequence). The CDR3 contains 16 residues. The ends lost 5 bases at V and 4 bases at J; junction bases unmatched: 11.

The chain recombines TRBV7-9 with TRBJ2-5; TRBD1 matches at 9 bases. The sequencing sample was made of peripheral blood. This clonotype was sampled from a woman aged 40-49 years with active or convalescent COVID-19. CDR3 protein: CASSSRGTGLGETQYF. The CDR3 DNA reads TGTGCCAGCAGCAGTAGAGGGACAGGGTTGGGAGAGACCCAGTACTTC.